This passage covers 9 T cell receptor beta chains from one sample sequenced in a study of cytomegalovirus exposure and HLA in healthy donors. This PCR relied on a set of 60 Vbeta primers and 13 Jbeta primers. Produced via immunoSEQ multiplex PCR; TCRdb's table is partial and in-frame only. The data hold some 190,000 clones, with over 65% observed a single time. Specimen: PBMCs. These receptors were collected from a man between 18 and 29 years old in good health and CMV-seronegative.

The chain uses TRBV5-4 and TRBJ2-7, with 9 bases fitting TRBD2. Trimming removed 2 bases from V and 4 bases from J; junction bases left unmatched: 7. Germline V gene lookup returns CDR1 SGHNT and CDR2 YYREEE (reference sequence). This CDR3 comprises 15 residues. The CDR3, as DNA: TGTGCCAGCAGCTTTCCTAGCGGGGAGGGGTACGAGCAGTACTTC. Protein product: CASSFPSGEGYEQYF.

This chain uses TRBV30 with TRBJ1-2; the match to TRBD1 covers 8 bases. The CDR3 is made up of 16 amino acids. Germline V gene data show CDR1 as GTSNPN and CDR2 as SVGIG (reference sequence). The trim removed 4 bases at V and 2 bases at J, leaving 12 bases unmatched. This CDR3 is CAWIRGTGLGNYGYTF. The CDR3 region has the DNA TGTGCCTGGATTAGGGGGACAGGCCTAGGAAACTATGGCTACACCTTC.

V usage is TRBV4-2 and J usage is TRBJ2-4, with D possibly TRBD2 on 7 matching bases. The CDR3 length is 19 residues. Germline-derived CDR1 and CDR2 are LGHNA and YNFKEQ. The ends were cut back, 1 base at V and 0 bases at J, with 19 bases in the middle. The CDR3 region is CASSQVGSRGALAKNIQYF. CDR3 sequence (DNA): TGTGCCAGCAGCCAAGTAGGGAGCCGGGGGGCCTTAGCCAAAAACATTCAGTACTTC.

The CDR3 sequence: CASSQGGWNQPQHF. CDR3 in DNA: TGTGCCAGCAGCCAAGGCGGATGGAATCAGCCCCAGCATTTT. This chain links TRBV14 with TRBJ1-5, with unresolved D. Germline-derived CDR1 and CDR2 are SGHDN and FVKESK. The V end was cut by 1 base, the J end by 4 bases, with 8 bases between. This CDR3 has 14 amino acids.

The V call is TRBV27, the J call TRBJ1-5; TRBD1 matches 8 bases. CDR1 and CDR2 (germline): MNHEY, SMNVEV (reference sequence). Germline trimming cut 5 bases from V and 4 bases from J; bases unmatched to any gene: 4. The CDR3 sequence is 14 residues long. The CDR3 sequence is CASSPGQGNQPQHF. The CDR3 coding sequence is TGTGCCAGCAGTCCAGGACAGGGTAATCAGCCCCAGCATTTT.

The CDR3 bases are TGTGCCAGTAGTAACTCCGGGACAGTTTACTCTGGGGCCAACGTCCTGACTTTC. Protein: CASSNSGTVYSGANVLTF. The V and J genes are TRBV19 and TRBJ2-6; 7 nucleotides agree with TRBD1. The junction had 9 bases not matched to a gene; V was cut back by 4 bases and J by 0 bases. The germline gives CDR1 LNHDA, CDR2 SQIVND (reference sequence). The CDR3 runs to 18 residues.

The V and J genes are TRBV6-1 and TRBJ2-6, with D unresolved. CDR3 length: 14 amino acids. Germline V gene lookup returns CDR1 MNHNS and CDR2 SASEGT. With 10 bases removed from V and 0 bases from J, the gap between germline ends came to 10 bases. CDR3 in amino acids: CATSTASGANVLTF. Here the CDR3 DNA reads TGTGCCACCTCTACAGCCTCTGGGGCCAACGTCCTGACTTTC.

The CDR3 is CAWRSSGSGYTF. CDR3 coding DNA: TGTGCCTGGAGGTCCTCCGGGAGCGGCTACACCTTC. The chain links TRBV30 to TRBJ1-2, with unresolved D. Germline assignment: CDR1 GTSNPN and CDR2 SVGIG (reference sequence). V was cut by 3 bases and J by 8 bases, with 13 bases left in between. The CDR3 is 12 residues long.

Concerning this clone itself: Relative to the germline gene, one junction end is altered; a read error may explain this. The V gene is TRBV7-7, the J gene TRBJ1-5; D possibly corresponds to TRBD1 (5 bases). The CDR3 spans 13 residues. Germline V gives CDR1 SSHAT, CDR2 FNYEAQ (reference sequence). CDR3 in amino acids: CASSLDRYQPQHF. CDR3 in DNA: TGTGCTAGCAGCTTAGACAGATATCAGCCCCAGCATTTT.